This entry features one T cell receptor beta chain sequence. No antigen is known for it. The CDR3 has 11 amino acids. V was trimmed by 4 bases and J by 6 bases, leaving 7 bases between them. CDR1 is KGHSH, CDR2 LQKENI, per germline. This sample is part of a study of T cells in Graves' hyperthyroidism and ophthalmopathy. Overall study context: Staff took peripheral blood when the initial diagnosis was made, before any treatment began. Notes on the study in general: Blood also carried most thyroid clonotypes expanded above 0.001.

Clinical symptoms, serum thyroxine and TRAb, thyroid ultrasound and orbital computed tomography were used for the diagnoses. Researchers amplified the TCR beta CDR3 regions from RNA transcripts. RT-PCR in the first round (using the HTBI primer set) targeted the TCR CDR3. TCRdb passed the multiplex PCR reads through MiXCR, listing each CDR3 protein once. The table shows about 250,000 distinct CDR3 sequences, with approximately 25% occurring only once. This chain uses TRBV18 with TRBJ2-7; D gene ambiguous. This sequence was found in a woman aged 40 to 49 with Graves' ophthalmopathy. Material for sequencing was blood. The CDR3 sequence: CASSRGTEQYF. The DNA for the CDR3 is TGTGCCAGCTCACGGGGTACCGAGCAGTACTTC.